This T cell receptor (beta chain) derives from a study of cytomegalovirus exposure and HLA in healthy donors. The wider study: Among fewer than 500 genotyped donors, 65% to 90% fell in the Caucasian-associated ancestry cluster.

With respect to this clone: Its antigen is not known.

General study points: Clonal expansion was found to be greater in HLA-associated TCR beta chains than in equally common others in a later analysis. About 150 TCR beta chains were listed as cytomegalovirus-associated.

The PCR made use of 60 Vbeta and 13 Jbeta primers. This table comes from immunoSEQ multiplex PCR, and its TCRdb copy is limited to in-frame clones, with some not included. The sample records about 130,000 clones, over 60% being singletons. The sequencing sample was made of PBMCs. The receptor was isolated from a man between 60 and 75 years old in good health and CMV-seropositive.

CDR3 amino acids: CAWSMGRDYGYTF. DNA of the CDR3: TGTGCCTGGAGTATGGGCAGGGACTATGGCTACACCTTC. The gene calls are TRBV30 and TRBJ1-2; TRBD1 is a possible D gene (5 bases). Trimming pared 2 bases from V and 3 bases from J, leaving 10 bases between. From germline, CDR1 is GTSNPN and CDR2 SVGIG (reference sequence). This CDR3 region has 13 residues.